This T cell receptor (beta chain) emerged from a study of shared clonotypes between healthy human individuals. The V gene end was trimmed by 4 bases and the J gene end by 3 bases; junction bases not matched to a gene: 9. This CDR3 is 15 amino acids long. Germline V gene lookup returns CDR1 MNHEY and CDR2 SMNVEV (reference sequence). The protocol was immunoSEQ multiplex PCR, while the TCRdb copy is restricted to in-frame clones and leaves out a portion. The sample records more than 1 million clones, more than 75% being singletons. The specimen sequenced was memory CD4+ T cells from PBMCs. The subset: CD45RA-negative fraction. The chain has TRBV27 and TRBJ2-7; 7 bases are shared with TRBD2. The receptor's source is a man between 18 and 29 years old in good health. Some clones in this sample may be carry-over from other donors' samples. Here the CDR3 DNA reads TGTGCCAGCAGTTCCCAAGCGGGAATCTTCTACGAGCAGTACTTC. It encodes CASSSQAGIFYEQYF.